This T cell receptor beta chain was profiled in a study of OX40 agonist ivuxolimab in advanced cancers. General observations from the study: CD8+ T cells showed, on average, more clonal expansion than CD4+ cells.

CDR1 and CDR2 (germline): MNHEY, SVGAGI. V was pared by 2 bases and J by 0 bases, with 12 bases between. There are 16 residues in the CDR3. As concerns this clone: Its antigen remains unidentified.

Sequencing used immunoSEQ multiplex PCR; TCRdb keeps in-frame clones, though not all of them. The sample yields fewer than 70,000 clones, roughly 89% seen once. The sequenced sample was CD4+ or CD8+ T cells sorted from blood, obtained in a trial of the OX40 agonist ivuxolimab. This TCR derives from an adult with an advanced solid tumor such as melanoma, head and neck, liver or kidney cancer. This rearrangement joins TRBV6-5 to TRBJ2-3; D remains ambiguous. CDR3 nucleotide sequence: TGTGCCAGCAGTTACCGGTTGTTTGAGAGCACAGATACGCAGTATTTT. It is translated as CASSYRLFESTDTQYF.